Listed here are 13 T cell receptor beta chains from one sample, sequenced in a study of T cell repertoires in cytomegalovirus infection. TCRdb recomputed calls from the reads with MiXCR, one row per CDR3 protein. The table includes more than 650,000 distinct CDR3 sequences, 35% to 40% detected once. Material for sequencing was PBMCs. All receptors come from a human donor in good health (CMV status not recorded). Some clones in this sample may be carry-over from other donors' samples.

This sequence joins TRBV4-1 and TRBJ2-7; possible D gene TRBD1, 6 bases. The germline gives CDR1 MGHRA, CDR2 YSYEKL. This CDR3 contains 14 residues. Trimming left V 1 base short and J 1 base short, with 8 bases between. The DNA of the CDR3 is TGCGCCAGCAGCCAAGGGGACACATCCTACGAGCAGTACTTC. Translation gives CASSQGDTSYEQYF.

This clonotype was picked up a small number of times. The gene calls are TRBV3-1 and TRBJ1-5, with D possibly matching TRBD1 (5 bases). Trimming left V 6 bases short and J 9 bases short, with 18 bases between. CDR3 length: 14 amino acids. CDR1 and CDR2 from the germline V gene are LGHDT and YNNKEL (reference sequence). This CDR3 reads CASSPGGGRGPQHF. The CDR3 DNA reads TGTGCCAGCAGTCCCGGGGGGGGTAGGGGGCCCCAGCATTTT. Combining the CDR3 with reference TRBV3-1 and TRBJ1-5 gives the whole variable domain DTAVSQTPKYLVTQMGNDKSIKCEQNLGHDTMYWYKQDSKKFLKIMFSYNNKELIINETVPNRFSPKSPDKAHLNLHINSLELGDSAVYFCASSPGGGRGPQHFGDGTRLSIL.

This clonotype was found a few times. The genes are TRBV28 and TRBJ2-7, with 9 bases lining up with TRBD1. The V segment lost 4 bases and the J segment 3 bases; nucleotides outside the gene matches: 7. Germline V gene sequence: CDR1 MDHEN, CDR2 SYDVKM. The CDR3 contains 15 residues. As DNA, the CDR3 is TGTGCCAGCAGTTCGTCGGGACAGGGAAACTACGAGCAGTACTTC. Protein product: CASSSSGQGNYEQYF. The entire variable domain, with the rest obtained from reference TRBV28 and TRBJ2-7, is as follows: DVKVTQSSRYLVKRTGEKVFLECVQDMDHENMFWYRQDPGLGLRLIYFSYDVKMKEKGDIPEGYSVSREKKERFSLILESASTNQTSMYLCASSSSGQGNYEQYFGPGTRLTVT.

This clonotype was detected a few times. The chain joins TRBV4-1 to TRBJ1-5, with TRBD1 as a possible D gene (5 bases). The CDR3 has 17 amino acids. Germline V CDR1 and CDR2: MGHRA, YSYEKL. V gave up 4 bases and J gave up 0 bases, with 16 bases separating them. The CDR3 region has the DNA TGCGCCAGCAGCCGAGACGGACACACCATTAGCAATCAGCCCCAGCATTTT. It specifies CASSRDGHTISNQPQHF.

This clonotype turned up a few times. The V gene is TRBV7-2, the J gene TRBJ2-3; 9 bases fit TRBD2. From germline, CDR1 is SGHTA and CDR2 FQGNSA. This CDR3 region has 18 residues. After removal of 5 bases from V and 1 base from J, the junction contained 13 bases not matched to a gene. CDR3 amino acids: CASSIGAGGGLGTDTQYF. CDR3 nucleotide sequence: TGTGCCAGCAGCATCGGGGCGGGGGGGGGCCTCGGCACAGATACGCAGTATTTT.

The chain employs TRBV6-5 and TRBJ2-3; 9 bases are a match to TRBD2. Germline V gene lookup returns CDR1 MNHEY and CDR2 SVGAGI. The CDR3 covers 16 residues. The J segment lost 3 bases and the V segment lost 2 bases, leaving 6 bases of the junction unmatched. The DNA of the CDR3 is TGTGCCAGCAGTTACGCGGGAGGGACGGTAACAGATACGCAGTATTTT. It is translated as CASSYAGGTVTDTQYF.

This clonotype turned up a few times. V and J are TRBV12-3 or TRBV12-4 and TRBJ2-7; the D gene could be TRBD1 or TRBD2 (5 bases each). The CDR3 contains 15 residues. V was trimmed by 5 bases and J by 5 bases, leaving 19 bases between them. CDR3 in amino acids: CASSTRPGPSDEQYF. CDR3 nucleotide sequence: TGTGCCAGCAGTACCCGTCCGGGACCCAGCGACGAGCAGTACTTC.

V usage is TRBV7-8 and J usage is TRBJ1-1; a possible D gene is TRBD1 (6 bases). CDR3 length: 12 residues. V lost 11 bases and J lost 11, with 21 bases in between. Looked up from germline, CDR1 is SGHVS and CDR2 is FQNEAQ. The CDR3 DNA reads as TGTGCCCTCAGCCGGGACATGGGCGACGCTTTCTTT. Amino acid sequence: CALSRDMGDAFF.

V and J are TRBV2 and TRBJ1-2, with TRBD1 identical over 9 bases. Trimming cost V 8 bases and J 8 bases; bases outside gene matches: 9. This CDR3 is built from 13 residues. From germline, CDR1 is SNHLY and CDR2 FYNNEI. Here the CDR3 DNA reads TGTGCCAGCGGGGACAGGGAGCTCTGGGGCTACACCTTC. Residues: CASGDRELWGYTF.

A word on this clonotype: In this CDR3 the conserved last residue, phenylalanine or tryptophan, is missing, so a read error is likely. V is TRBV7-2 and J is TRBJ2-3; D is unclear. Looked up from germline, CDR1 is SGHTA and CDR2 is FQGNSA. The CDR3 spans 11 residues. CDR3 sequence: CASSLTETQYL. CDR3 DNA sequence: TGTGCCAGCAGCCTAACAGAGACGCAGTATTTG.

This clonotype turned up a few times. The chain joins TRBV6-5 to TRBJ2-7, with D unresolved. This CDR3 is 16 amino acids long. Germline assignment: CDR1 MNHEY and CDR2 SVGAGI. The V gene lost 0 bases and the J gene lost 2 bases, with 14 bases spanning the gap. The chain's CDR3 is CASSYSYGQATYEQYF. Here the CDR3 DNA reads TGTGCCAGCAGTTACTCTTACGGGCAGGCGACCTACGAGCAGTACTTC.

About this clonotype: The junction does not match germline at one end; this may be a read error. The chain links TRBV29-1 to TRBJ2-3; 8 bases match TRBD1. Germline V gene lookup returns CDR1 SQVTM and CDR2 ANQGSEA. CDR3 length: 14 amino acids. CDR3 DNA: TGCAGCGTAAGAAACAGGGGGACCGCAGATACGCAGGATTTT. This gives the protein CSVRNRGTADTQDF.

The rearrangement joins TRBV27 to TRBJ2-3; 9 nucleotides match TRBD1. The V gene end was trimmed by 5 bases and the J gene end by 3 bases; junction bases not matched to a gene: 6. The CDR3 spans 15 residues. The V gene's germline CDR1 is MNHEY and CDR2 SMNVEV (reference sequence). The CDR3 loop is CASSTWDRVTDTQYF. The CDR3 bases are TGTGCCAGCAGTACCTGGGACAGGGTGACAGATACGCAGTATTTT.